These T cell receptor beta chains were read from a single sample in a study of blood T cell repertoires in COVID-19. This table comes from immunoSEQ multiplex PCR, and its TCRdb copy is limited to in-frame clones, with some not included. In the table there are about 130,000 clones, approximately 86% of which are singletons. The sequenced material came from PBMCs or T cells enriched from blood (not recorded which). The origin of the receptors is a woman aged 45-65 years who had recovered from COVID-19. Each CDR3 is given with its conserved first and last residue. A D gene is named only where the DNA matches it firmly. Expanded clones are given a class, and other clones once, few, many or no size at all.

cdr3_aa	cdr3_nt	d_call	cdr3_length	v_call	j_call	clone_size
CASTQTGMDATQYF	TGTGCCAGCACCCAGACAGGGATGGACGCGACCCAGTACTTC	TRBD1	14	TRBV7-8	TRBJ2-5	-
CASSPEGQSSYNEQFF	TGTGCCAGCTCACCAGAAGGACAGAGCTCCTACAATGAGCAGTTCTTC	-	16	TRBV18	TRBJ2-1	once
CASSLGQDTYEQYF	TGTGCCAGCAGCTTGGGACAGGATACCTACGAGCAGTACTTC	-	14	TRBV5-5	TRBJ2-7	many
CASKDRVLYTGELFF	TGTGCCAGCAAAGACAGGGTATTATACACCGGGGAGCTGTTTTTT	TRBD1	15	TRBV6-5	TRBJ2-2	-
CASRVKVRGQSGYTF	TGTGCCAGTAGAGTTAAAGTCAGGGGGCAAAGTGGCTACACCTTC	TRBD1	15	TRBV6-5	TRBJ1-2	-
CASSVKQRDEQYF	TGTGCCAGCAGCGTTAAGCAGAGGGACGAGCAGTACTTC	-	13	TRBV6-5	TRBJ2-7	-
CASSLVTVYEQYF	TGTGCCAGCAGTTTAGTCACGGTCTACGAGCAGTACTTC	-	13	TRBV12-3/TRBV12-4	TRBJ2-7	-
CASSLISQGNTEAFF	TGTGCCAGCAGTCTCATATCCCAGGGGAACACTGAAGCTTTCTTT	-	15	TRBV28	TRBJ1-1	-
CASRLYSGDTQYF	TGTGCCAGCAGATTGTATAGCGGAGATACGCAGTATTTT	-	13	TRBV5-5	TRBJ2-3	once
CASSPRQVVSNQPQHF	TGTGCCAGCAGCCCGAGACAGGTGGTAAGCAATCAGCCCCAGCATTTT	-	16	TRBV5-5	TRBJ1-5	once
CASSFNPGQDGYTF	TGCGCCAGCAGCTTTAACCCGGGACAGGATGGCTACACCTTC	TRBD1	14	TRBV5-1	TRBJ1-2	once
CASRKRGGLQFF	TGTGCCAGCAGAAAACGGGGGGGCCTGCAGTTCTTC	-	12	TRBV21-1	TRBJ2-1	-
CASSLGRDNHYEQYF	TGTGCCAGCAGTCTAGGCCGGGACAACCACTACGAGCAGTACTTC	-	15	TRBV6-5	TRBJ2-7	-
CASIGGEGWNSPLHF	TGTGCCAGCATCGGAGGGGAGGGCTGGAATTCACCCCTCCACTTT	-	15	TRBV11-2	TRBJ1-6	-
CASSKGGTGRYIQYF	TGTGCCAGCAGCAAAGGGGGGACAGGGAGGTACATTCAGTACTTC	-	15	TRBV21-1	TRBJ2-4	-
CASSQTLYNSPLHF	TGTGCCAGCAGTCAGACACTTTATAATTCACCCCTCCACTTT	-	14	TRBV6-5	TRBJ1-6	-
CASSSTRGPTDTQYF	TGCGCCAGCAGCTCTACGAGGGGGCCCACAGATACGCAGTATTTT	TRBD1	15	TRBV5-1	TRBJ2-3	-
CASSSGQGLSGNTIYF	TGTGCCAGCAGCTCCGGACAGGGTCTGAGTGGAAACACCATATATTTT	TRBD1	16	TRBV7-9	TRBJ1-3	once
CASSSYRGRQETQYF	TGTGCCAGCAGCAGTTACAGGGGGCGACAAGAGACCCAGTACTTC	TRBD1	15	TRBV3-1/TRBV3-2	TRBJ2-5	once
CASHSGLSYEQYF	TGTGCCAGCCATAGCGGACTATCCTACGAGCAGTACTTC	-	13	TRBV27	TRBJ2-7	-
CAIRPTSDSPLHF	TGTGCCATCAGGCCGACAAGTGATTCACCCCTCCACTTT	-	13	TRBV10-3	TRBJ1-6	-
CASSAGRDRGYNEQFF	TGTGCCAGCAGCGCAGGAAGGGACAGGGGATACAATGAGCAGTTCTTC	TRBD1	16	TRBV9	TRBJ2-1	-
CASSPPSMVYEQYF	TGTGCCAGCTCACCACCGAGTATGGTCTACGAGCAGTACTTC	-	14	TRBV18	TRBJ2-7	-
CAISDEDSDYNSPLHF	TGTGCCATCAGTGATGAGGACAGCGACTATAATTCACCCCTCCACTTT	-	16	TRBV10-3	TRBJ1-6	-
CASSSLTTLSYEQYF	TGTGCCAGCAGTTCCCTCACAACCCTCTCCTACGAGCAGTACTTC	-	15	TRBV6-5	TRBJ2-7	-
CASSAQGASTDTQYF	TGTGCCAGCAGTGCACAGGGGGCTAGCACAGATACGCAGTATTTT	TRBD1	15	TRBV2	TRBJ2-3	-
CASSPLTGGNQPQHF	TGTGCCAGCTCACCTCTGACAGGGGGCAATCAGCCCCAGCATTTT	TRBD1	15	TRBV18	TRBJ1-5	-
CASSNVGSRDSSNQPQHF	TGTGCCAGCAGCAATGTTGGTTCCCGGGACAGTAGCAATCAGCCCCAGCATTTT	-	18	TRBV21-1	TRBJ1-5	-
CASSQVLLAGEAGELFF	TGTGCCAGCAGCCAAGTTCTCCTAGCGGGGGAAGCCGGGGAGCTGTTTTTT	TRBD2	17	TRBV3-1/TRBV3-2	TRBJ2-2	-
CASKSPTGAAYEQYF	TGTGCCAGCAAGTCGCCTACAGGGGCCGCCTACGAGCAGTACTTC	-	15	TRBV21-1	TRBJ2-7	-
CASSPRFGGSDPGELFF	TGTGCCAGCAGCCCCCGCTTTGGAGGATCGGACCCCGGGGAGCTGTTTTTT	-	17	TRBV3-1/TRBV3-2	TRBJ2-2	few
CASSAGQGLETQYF	TGTGCCAGCAGCGCGGGACAGGGACTAGAGACCCAGTACTTC	TRBD1	14	TRBV5-4	TRBJ2-5	-
CASSFSDTATEQYF	TGTGCCAGCAGTTTCTCCGACACGGCAACTGAGCAGTACTTC	-	14	TRBV27	TRBJ2-7	-
CATGQGWGDSTEAFF	TGTGCCACAGGGCAGGGGTGGGGTGATAGCACTGAAGCTTTCTTT	-	15	TRBV6-5	TRBJ1-1	-
CASSLVPGQGRNQPQHF	TGTGCCAGCAGCTTAGTCCCCGGACAGGGGCGCAATCAGCCCCAGCATTTT	TRBD1	17	TRBV7-9	TRBJ1-5	-
CASSTFRDRVYEQYF	TGTGCCAGCTCGACGTTCCGGGACAGGGTTTACGAGCAGTACTTC	TRBD1	15	TRBV27	TRBJ2-7	-
CASSLSRTGKETQYF	TGTGCCAGCAGCTTGTCGCGGACAGGGAAAGAGACCCAGTACTTC	TRBD1	15	TRBV5-4	TRBJ2-5	-
CASSQEVRPRGGNTIYF	TGTGCCAGCAGCCAAGAAGTCCGACCTAGGGGGGGAAACACCATATATTTT	-	17	TRBV3-1/TRBV3-2	TRBJ1-3	-
CASTPFSYNEQFF	TGTGCCAGCACCCCATTCTCCTACAATGAGCAGTTCTTC	-	13	TRBV7-2	TRBJ2-1	once
CASRDRPLEAFF	TGTGCCAGCCGGGACAGGCCACTTGAAGCTTTCTTT	TRBD1	12	TRBV12-3/TRBV12-4	TRBJ1-1	-
CAWSVPGNQPQHF	TGTGCCTGGAGTGTACCAGGCAATCAGCCCCAGCATTTT	-	13	TRBV30	TRBJ1-5	-
CASSSTDTQYF	TGCGCCAGCAGCTCAACAGATACGCAGTATTTT	-	11	TRBV5-1	TRBJ2-3	-
CASSLRHPLERYEAFF	TGCGCCAGCAGCTTGCGTCACCCTTTGGAGAGGTATGAAGCTTTCTTT	-	16	TRBV5-1	TRBJ1-1	-
CASSLGGTGRTPLHF	TGCGCCAGCAGCTTGGGCGGGACAGGGCGAACACCCCTCCACTTT	TRBD1	15	TRBV5-1	TRBJ1-6	-
CAWSVRGGQGAGQPQHF	TGTGCCTGGAGTGTAAGGGGGGGACAGGGGGCTGGTCAGCCCCAGCATTTT	TRBD1	17	TRBV30	TRBJ1-5	-
CSGLRAGSEKLFF	TGCAGCGGCCTCAGGGCCGGTAGTGAAAAACTGTTTTTT	-	13	TRBV29-1	TRBJ1-4	-
CASSRGQGDAYGYTF	TGTGCCAGCAGCCGAGGACAGGGGGACGCCTATGGCTACACCTTC	TRBD1	15	TRBV3-1/TRBV3-2	TRBJ1-2	-